Below are 17 T cell receptor beta chains sequenced from a single sample in a study of CD8 T cells in ankylosing spondylitis. TCRdb processed the 5' RACE reads anew with MiXCR; each CDR3 protein has one entry. The sample includes 350,000 to 400,000 distinct CDR3 sequences, 20% of them seen just once. The sequenced sample consisted of blood, either unsorted or a sorted T cell fraction (not recorded which). These receptor sequences come from a male donor with ankylosing spondylitis or in good health (not recorded which).

The rearrangement joins TRBV30 to TRBJ2-1; TRBD1 matches at 9 bases. V was clipped by 6 bases and J by 3 bases; unmatched bases: 3. The CDR3 is 13 amino acids. CDR1 GTSNPN and CDR2 SVGIG come from the germline V gene (reference sequence). CDR3 residues: CACRQGGYNEQFF. The CDR3 DNA reads TGTGCCTGTAGACAGGGGGGCTACAATGAGCAGTTCTTC.

In its sample, this clonotype was seen a few times. The chain uses TRBV29-1 and TRBJ2-7; no reliable D call. There are 13 residues in the CDR3. The germline V and J ends were trimmed by 5 bases and 3 bases, with 14 bases remaining between them. Germline CDR1 and CDR2: SQVTM and ANQGSEA. The CDR3 DNA is TGCAGCGTTCTTGTTGGGCCCGACTACGAGCAGTACTTC. Amino acid sequence: CSVLVGPDYEQYF.

This clonotype occurred a few times. This chain links TRBV15 with TRBJ2-3; the D is unclear. Germline CDR1 LNHNV, CDR2 YYDKDF (reference sequence). The germline V and J ends were trimmed by 2 bases and 4 bases, with 16 bases remaining between them. The CDR3 has 16 amino acids. DNA for the CDR3: TGTGCCACCAGCAGACTACCGGAGCCCCCCCCAGATACGCAGTATTTT. Translation gives CATSRLPEPPPDTQYF. Together with reference TRBV15 and TRBJ2-3, the CDR3 gives the full variable domain: DAMVIQNPRYQVTQFGKPVTLSCSQTLNHNVMYWYQQKSSQAPKLLFHYYDKDFNNEADTPDNFQSRRPNTSFCFLDIRSPGLGDTAMYLCATSRLPEPPPDTQYFGPGTRLTVL.

The chain has TRBV5-1 and TRBJ2-1; weak D call: TRBD1 (5 bases). V was pared by 2 bases and J by 8 bases, with 8 bases between. CDR1 and CDR2 (germline): SGHRS, YFSETQ. This CDR3 has 12 amino acids. The CDR3 region has the DNA TGCGCCAGCAGCTTAGGGGTAGATGAGCAGTTCTTC. Translating gives CASSLGVDEQFF.

The chain recombines TRBV27 with TRBJ2-1, with no clear D. The CDR3 runs to 14 residues. Trimming removed 11 bases at V and 1 base at J, with 15 bases between. The V gene's germline CDR1 is MNHEY and CDR2 SMNVEV (reference sequence). The CDR3 region is CASHSSDSYNEQFF. The CDR3 DNA reads TGTGCCTCCCACTCGAGCGATTCCTACAATGAGCAGTTCTTC.

V gene TRBV29-1 combines with J gene TRBJ2-3, with D hard to call. Germline CDR1 and CDR2: SQVTM and ANQGSEA. Trimming shortened V by 6 bases and J by 6 bases, and 7 bases separated the two germline ends. The CDR3 is made up of 10 amino acids. The DNA for the CDR3 is TGCAGCGTCCAGGTTGATACGCAGTATTTT. Its translation: CSVQVDTQYF.

The chain links TRBV7-9 to TRBJ2-7; 7 bases map to TRBD1. Unmatched junction bases numbered 12, after V lost 5 bases and J lost 2 bases. The CDR3 totals 16 residues. The germline V gene encodes CDR1 SEHNR and CDR2 FQNEAQ (reference sequence). CDR3 region: CASSRPTTGITYEQYF. CDR3 sequence (DNA): TGTGCCAGCAGCCGACCTACGACAGGGATAACCTACGAGCAGTACTTC.

This clonotype occurred many times. The rearrangement joins TRBV29-1 to TRBJ2-1, with D tentatively TRBD1 or TRBD2 (5 bases each). CDR1 is SQVTM and CDR2 is ANQGSEA in the germline V gene. This CDR3 contains 21 residues. Trimming removed 3 bases from V and 5 bases from J, with 35 bases in between. CDR3 region: CSVESDLSWGNSNANHNEQFF. DNA for the CDR3: TGCAGCGTTGAGAGTGACCTAAGCTGGGGGAACTCCAACGCCAATCACAATGAGCAGTTCTTC.

The CDR3 bases are TGCAGCGGGACAGGGAACACCGGGGAGCTGTTTTTT. This codes for CSGTGNTGELFF. The chain joins TRBV29-1 to TRBJ2-2; TRBD1 matches 7 bases. The CDR3 runs 12 residues. Germline V CDR1 and CDR2: SQVTM, ANQGSEA. After removal of 7 bases from V and 1 base from J, the junction contained 0 bases not matched to a gene.

This clonotype was picked up many times. This rearrangement joins TRBV29-1 to TRBJ2-1, with 10 bases that match TRBD2. Germline trimming cut 5 bases from V and 8 bases from J; bases unmatched to any gene: 12. The CDR3 has 15 amino acids. From germline, CDR1 is SQVTM and CDR2 ANQGSEA. CDR3 bases: TGCAGCGTTCGGGCGGCTAGCGGGGGATTCTATGAGCAGTTCTTC. It is translated as CSVRAASGGFYEQFF.

The V and J genes are TRBV27 and TRBJ2-7, with 9 bases fitting TRBD1. The J segment lost 6 bases and the V segment lost 8 bases, leaving 11 bases of the junction unmatched. Germline CDR1 reads MNHEY; CDR2 reads SMNVEV (reference sequence). The length of the CDR3 is 14 residues. The CDR3 nucleotides are TGTGCCAGCCTATCGGGACAGGGAGAAGGCGAGCAGTACTTC. Translating it yields CASLSGQGEGEQYF.

The chain combines TRBV7-8 with TRBJ2-1, with D unclear. V lost 4 bases to trimming and J lost 0 bases, with 16 bases between them. Germline CDR1 reads SGHVS; CDR2 reads FQNEAQ. The CDR3 length is 17 residues. The DNA of the CDR3 is TGTGCCAGCAGCTCGCACCTTTCAGTTTACTCCTACAATGAGCAGTTCTTC. Protein: CASSSHLSVYSYNEQFF.

V usage is TRBV29-1 and J usage is TRBJ2-1; 9 positions agree with TRBD2. Trimming at V came to 2 bases and at J to 0 bases, leaving 14 bases not matched to a gene. CDR1 and CDR2 (germline): SQVTM, ANQGSEA. The CDR3 covers 19 residues. CDR3 region: CSVERKNLSGGYSYNEQFF. Here the CDR3 DNA reads TGCAGCGTTGAACGTAAGAACCTTAGCGGGGGCTACTCCTACAATGAGCAGTTCTTC.

This chain links TRBV12-3 or TRBV12-4 with TRBJ2-1; D not resolved. Trimming took 7 bases from V and 6 from J, leaving 10 bases between them. CDR3 length: 12 residues. The CDR3 spells CASKPVGNEQFF. CDR3 nucleotide sequence: TGTGCCAGCAAACCAGTCGGCAATGAGCAGTTCTTC.

This clonotype was seen a handful of times. The chain employs TRBV12-3 or TRBV12-4 and TRBJ1-2; no clear D gene. The CDR3 covers 13 residues. V dropped 3 bases and J dropped 6 bases, with 11 bases sitting between them. The CDR3 DNA reads as TGTGCCAGCAGTTTTGGACCGGAAGATGGCTACACCTTC. This encodes CASSFGPEDGYTF.

This clonotype turned up a few times. This chain joins TRBV14 and TRBJ2-6; no clear D. Germline CDR1 is SGHDN and CDR2 is FVKESK. V dropped 5 bases and J dropped 3 bases, with 8 bases sitting between them. The CDR3 consists of 14 residues. The CDR3 DNA reads TGTGCCAGCAGCGAACATGGTGGGGCCAACGTCCTGACTTTC. Translation: CASSEHGGANVLTF.

The V and J genes are TRBV5-1 and TRBJ2-7; no clear D. The CDR3 sequence is 13 residues long. The germline V and J ends were trimmed by 3 bases and 3 bases, with 10 bases remaining between them. CDR1 and CDR2 from the germline V gene are SGHRS and YFSETQ. Here the CDR3 reads CASSSEVNYEQYF. CDR3 DNA: TGCGCCAGCAGCTCCGAGGTCAACTACGAGCAGTACTTC.